This T cell receptor (beta chain) was captured by sequencing in a study of T cell responses to AZD1222 COVID-19 vaccine. Study as a whole: Pooled samples include second doses given at about 4 or 12 weeks.

Study-level results: Clonal diversity may have been underestimated, and the donors were mostly white British, with more females than males.

Concerning this clone: What it recognizes is unknown.

Clones were read by immunoSEQ multiplex PCR, and TCRdb kept only the in-frame ones, dropping some. The data show around 180,000 clones, approximately 90% seen once. The sequence was collected from an adult in good health. Sequenced here: peripheral blood, sampled on day 0 of AZD1222 vaccination.

CDR3: CASSVTGRGNTEAFF. CDR3 nucleotides: TGTGCCAGCAGCGTGACGGGGAGGGGAAACACTGAAGCTTTCTTT. V gene TRBV5-8 combines with J gene TRBJ1-1; D possibly corresponds to TRBD1 (5 bases). The V end was cut by 4 bases, the J end by 2 bases, with 15 bases between. The CDR3 extends over 15 amino acids. In germline, CDR1 is SGHTS, CDR2 YDEGEE.